This T cell receptor beta chain emerged from a study of blood T cells in healthy people across ages. This clonotype came up many times. At one boundary the junction diverges from the germline segment, which might be a read error. Using a J-beta primer mix together with a sample-barcoded 5' primer, a second PCR was run for roughly 6 to 12 cycles. Each CDR3 protein is one row after TCRdb ran MiXCR on the 5' RACE reads. The sample carries some 890,000 distinct CDR3 sequences, almost 30% recorded once. Another study also made use of these data, one on T cells of mothers and their children.

The sequence was collected from a woman aged 35 to 49 in good health. Input material: blood.

The CDR3 bases are TGTGCCAGCACTGAACAGCGTGGGTACTACAATGAGCAGTTCTTC. This gives the protein CASTEQRGYYNEQFF. The V call is TRBV2, the J call TRBJ2-1; D remains ambiguous. This CDR3 is built from 15 residues. Germline V lookup: CDR1 SNHLY, CDR2 FYNNEI. The full variable domain, rest sourced from reference TRBV2 and TRBJ2-1, is EPEVTQTPSHQVTQMGQEVILRCVPISNHLYFYWYRQILGQKVEFLVSFYNNEISEKSEIFDDQFSVERPDGSNFTLKIRSTKLEDSAMYFCASTEQRGYYNEQFFGPGTRLTVL.